This TCR beta chain was observed in a study of Graves' ophthalmopathy and Graves' hyperthyroidism. Broader study findings: The model forecast ophthalmopathy progression, reaching roughly 70% sensitivity and about 72% specificity. Clonotypes were expanded in thyroid at above 0.001 frequency, and most also appeared in blood.

In its sample, this clonotype was seen many times. Its antigen is not identified. CDR3 regions of TCR beta were amplified from RNA transcripts. Scientists carried out first-round RT-PCR using HTBI primers and then a second-round multiplex PCR. TCRdb independently ran MiXCR on the multiplex PCR reads; one entry per CDR3 protein. The sample lists fewer than 400,000 distinct CDR3 sequences; about 17% were seen once. The study excluded patients with other autoimmune diseases, uncontrolled infections, pregnancy or lactation. Clinicians diagnosed using symptoms, serum thyroxine, TRAb, thyroid ultrasound and orbital computed tomography. V lost 5 bases and J 0 bases, leaving 11 bases between the germline ends. From germline, CDR1 is MNHEY and CDR2 SVGEGT. The CDR3 extends over 14 amino acids.

Sequencing was carried out using peripheral blood. The origin of this receptor is a woman under 30 with Graves' ophthalmopathy. The V call is TRBV6-2 or TRBV6-3, the J call TRBJ2-7, with D unclear. The CDR3 sequence is CASSLRPNSYEQYF. The CDR3 bases are TGTGCCAGCAGTCTCCGGCCTAACTCCTACGAGCAGTACTTC.